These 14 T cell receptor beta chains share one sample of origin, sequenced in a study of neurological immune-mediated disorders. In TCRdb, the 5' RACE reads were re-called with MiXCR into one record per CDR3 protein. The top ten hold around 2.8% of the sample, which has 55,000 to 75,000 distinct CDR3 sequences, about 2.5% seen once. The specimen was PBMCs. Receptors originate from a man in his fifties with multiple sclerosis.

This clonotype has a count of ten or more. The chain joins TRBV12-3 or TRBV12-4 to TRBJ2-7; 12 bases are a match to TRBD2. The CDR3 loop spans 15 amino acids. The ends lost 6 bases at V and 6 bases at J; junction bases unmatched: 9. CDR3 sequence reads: CASSPGLAGYVEQYF. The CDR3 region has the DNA TGTGCCAGCAGCCCCGGACTAGCGGGGTATGTCGAGCAGTACTTC.

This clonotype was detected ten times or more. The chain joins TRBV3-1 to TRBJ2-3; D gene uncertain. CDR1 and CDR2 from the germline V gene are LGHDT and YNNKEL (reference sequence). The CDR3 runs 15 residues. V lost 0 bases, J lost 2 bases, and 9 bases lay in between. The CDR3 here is CASSQEKRFTDTQYF. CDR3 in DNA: TGTGCCAGCAGCCAAGAAAAGCGCTTCACAGATACGCAGTATTTT.

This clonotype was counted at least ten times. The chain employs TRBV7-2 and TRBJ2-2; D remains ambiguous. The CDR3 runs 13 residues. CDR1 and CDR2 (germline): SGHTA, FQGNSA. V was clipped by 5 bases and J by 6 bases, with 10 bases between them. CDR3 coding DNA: TGTGCCAGCAGCCCCCGCAGTTCCGGGGAGCTGTTTTTT. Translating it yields CASSPRSSGELFF.

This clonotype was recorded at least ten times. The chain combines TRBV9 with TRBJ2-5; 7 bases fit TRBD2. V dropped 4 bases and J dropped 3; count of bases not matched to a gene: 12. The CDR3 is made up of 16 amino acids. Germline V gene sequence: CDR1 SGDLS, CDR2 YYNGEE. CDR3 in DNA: TGTGCCAGCAGCTTTTCTAGCGGACAAACCAAAGAGACCCAGTACTTC. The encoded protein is CASSFSSGQTKETQYF.

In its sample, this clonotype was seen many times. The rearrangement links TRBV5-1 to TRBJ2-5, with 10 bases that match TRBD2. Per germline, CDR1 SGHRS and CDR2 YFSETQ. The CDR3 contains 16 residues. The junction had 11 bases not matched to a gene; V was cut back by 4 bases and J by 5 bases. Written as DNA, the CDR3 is TGCGCCAGCAGCCCAGGAACAGCGGGGGGGCGTGAGACCCAGTACTTC. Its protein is CASSPGTAGGRETQYF.

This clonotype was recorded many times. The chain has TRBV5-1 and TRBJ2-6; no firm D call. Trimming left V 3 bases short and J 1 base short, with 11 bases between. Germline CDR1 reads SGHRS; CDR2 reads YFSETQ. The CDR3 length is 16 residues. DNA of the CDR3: TGCGCCAGCAGCTCTTATGGTGAATCTGGGGCCAACGTCCTGACTTTC. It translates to CASSSYGESGANVLTF.

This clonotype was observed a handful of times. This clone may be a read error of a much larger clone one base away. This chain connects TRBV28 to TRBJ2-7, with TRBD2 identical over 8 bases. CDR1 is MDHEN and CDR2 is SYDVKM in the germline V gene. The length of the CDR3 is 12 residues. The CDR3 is CDSSGGPYEQYF. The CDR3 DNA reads TGTGACAGCAGCGGGGGACCCTACGAGCAGTACTTC.

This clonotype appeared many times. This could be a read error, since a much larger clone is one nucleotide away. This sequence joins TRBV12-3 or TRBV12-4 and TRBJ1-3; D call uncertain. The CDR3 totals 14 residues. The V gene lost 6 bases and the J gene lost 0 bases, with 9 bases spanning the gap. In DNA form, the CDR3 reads TGTGCCAGCAGCCAACAGAGCTCTGGAAACACCATATATTTT. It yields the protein CASSQQSSGNTIYF.

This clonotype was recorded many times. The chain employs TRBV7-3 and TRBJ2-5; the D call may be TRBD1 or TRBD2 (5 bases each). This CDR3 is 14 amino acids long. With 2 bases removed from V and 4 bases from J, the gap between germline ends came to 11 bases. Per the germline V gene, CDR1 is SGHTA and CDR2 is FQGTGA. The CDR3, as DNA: TGTGCCAGCAGCTTATCCCGGGACGGAGAGACCCAGTACTTC. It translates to CASSLSRDGETQYF.

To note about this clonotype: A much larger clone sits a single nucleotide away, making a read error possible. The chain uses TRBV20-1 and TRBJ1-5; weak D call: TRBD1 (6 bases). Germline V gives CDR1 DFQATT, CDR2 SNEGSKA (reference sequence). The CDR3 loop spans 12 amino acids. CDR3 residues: CSARRGDQPQNF. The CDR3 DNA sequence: TGCAGTGCTAGGAGGGGGGATCAGCCCCAGAATTTT.

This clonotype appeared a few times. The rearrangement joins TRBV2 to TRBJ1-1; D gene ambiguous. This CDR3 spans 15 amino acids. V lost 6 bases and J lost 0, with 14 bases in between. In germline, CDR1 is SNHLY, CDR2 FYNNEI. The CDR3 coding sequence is TGTGCCAGCAGCCTTTCAAGAACAGTGAACACTGAAGCTTTCTTT. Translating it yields CASSLSRTVNTEAFF.

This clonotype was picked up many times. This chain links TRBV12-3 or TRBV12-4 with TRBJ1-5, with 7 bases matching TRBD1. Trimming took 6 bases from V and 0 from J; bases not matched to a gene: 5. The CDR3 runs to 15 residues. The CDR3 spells CASRGTDYSNQPQHF. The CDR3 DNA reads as TGTGCCAGCAGGGGGACAGATTATAGCAATCAGCCCCAGCATTTT.

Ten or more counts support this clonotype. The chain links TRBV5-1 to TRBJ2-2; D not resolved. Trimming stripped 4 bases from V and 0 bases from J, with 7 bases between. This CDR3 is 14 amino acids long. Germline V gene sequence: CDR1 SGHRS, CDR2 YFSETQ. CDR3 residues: CASSLTANTGELFF. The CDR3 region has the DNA TGCGCCAGCAGCCTAACAGCGAACACCGGGGAGCTGTTTTTT.

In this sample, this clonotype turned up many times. The CDR3 DNA is TGTGCCAGCAGTTATGAGGGTTTCAATGGCTACACCTTC. This codes for CASSYEGFNGYTF. The chain recombines TRBV6-6 with TRBJ1-2; no clear D gene. The CDR3 loop spans 13 amino acids. The germline CDR1 and CDR2 sequences are MNHNY and SVGAGI (reference sequence). Between the trimmed V and J ends, which lost 3 bases and 6 bases, there was a span of 11 bases.